One T cell receptor (beta chain) is described in this entry. Its antigen is as yet unknown. This entry is derived from a study of beta chain features in type 1 diabetes. The whole isolated RNA underwent reverse transcription, so sequencing captured expressed TCRB transcripts. The average for stem cell-like memory T cell samples was 850,000 to 1,200,000 reads. The repertoire was sequenced with immunoSEQ multiplex PCR; TCRdb's copy has only in-frame clones and lacks some. The sample contains 15,000 to 20,000 clones, 50% of which appear only once. The study's findings and limits: Compared to healthy donors, patients appeared to have naive, central memory and Treg TCRB repertoires that were more alike.

The CDR3 sequence is 14 residues long. Trimming shortened V by 8 bases and J by 4 bases, and 14 bases separated the two germline ends. In germline, CDR1 is MNHEY, CDR2 SMNVEV (reference sequence). The chain uses TRBV27 and TRBJ1-4, with D unclear. The source material was stem cell memory CD4+ T cells from blood. The receptor comes from a man younger than 35 in good health. The CDR3 here is CASSGHGSNEKLFF. The CDR3 DNA sequence: TGTGCCAGCTCGGGTCATGGGAGTAATGAAAAACTGTTTTTT.